This T cell receptor beta chain was obtained from a study of OX40 agonist ivuxolimab in advanced cancers. Background on the whole study: Ivuxolimab was a fully human IgG2 agonistic monoclonal antibody targeting the costimulatory receptor OX40 (CD134). Intravenous ivuxolimab was administered to patients every 2 weeks at six dose levels: 0.01, 0.1, 0.3, 1.5, 3 and 10 mg/kg. Of the approximately 53 patients in dose escalation, around 19 had hepatocellular carcinoma, some 15 had melanoma, 9 had renal cell carcinoma and 9 had head and neck cancer. In the dose-escalation cohort, 82.7% of patients were male, and the mean age was approximately 64 years, with a range of about 23 to 85. Prior anti-PD-1, anti-PD-L1 or anti-CTLA-4 therapy was permitted, and checkpoint inhibitors had been received by under 50% of dose-escalation patients. Partial responses were achieved by three dose-escalation patients, of whom one had hepatocellular carcinoma and two had cutaneous melanoma. Peripheral TCRbeta sequencing aimed to test whether ivuxolimab altered TCR sequence diversity and caused clonal T-cell expansion. The monotherapy dose-escalation portion (N ≈ 52 patients) of the phase I ivuxolimab trial is reported in the paper.

Genomic DNA was extracted from sorted cells for sequencing of the TCRbeta CDR3 region. The immunoSEQ Assay was used for sequencing of TCRbeta CDR3 regions. TCRdb re-hosts the immuneACCESS table, in-frame sequences only. Its copies lack some clones; in the studies checked, an unresolved V gene accounts for under half of them, and the cause for the rest is not known. The sample table holds fewer than 65,000 clones, of which approximately 87% were seen once. Of the sample, 4.8% falls within the top ten clones. What the research found in general, with its limitations: After ivuxolimab, expanded clones were on average more numerous among CD8+ T cells than among CD4+ T cells. Which antigens the clonally expanded peripheral T cells were specific for was not determined. Low levels of normalized T-cell clonal expansion were also seen in some patients who did not respond. In the 0.1-3.0 mg/kg groups, partial responders were among the patients with the lowest normalized peripheral clonal expansion, particularly in CD8+ T cells. At doses of 0.1 to 3.0 mg/kg, clonal expansion of both CD4+ and CD8+ T cells in blood was seen between baseline and week 6.

Compared with germline, V lacks 5 bases and J lacks 8 bases; bases without a gene match: 12. The cysteine opens and the phenylalanine closes a CDR3 of 16 amino acids. This entry keeps only the CDR3 DNA: 48 bases, framed from base 1. CDR1 and CDR2 are drawn from the germline V gene: SGHAT, FQNNGV. The trial excluded patients who had a history of autoimmune disease or were on systemic immunosuppression. Peripheral blood for TCR sequencing was collected from all dose cohorts at baseline, on cycle 4 day 1, and on cycle 7 day 1. The samples were taken from a phase I, first-in-human, multicenter, open-label dose-escalation trial of ivuxolimab. Adults with locally advanced or metastatic melanoma, renal cell, hepatocellular, or head and neck squamous cell carcinoma were enrolled in the trial. Before TCR sequencing, CD4+ and CD8+ T cells were separately sorted from peripheral blood. This clone came up once. Its cognate antigen has yet to be identified. No base qualities exist here, and no much larger clone lies one base off it.

The clonotype originates from an adult with an advanced solid tumor such as melanoma, head and neck, liver or kidney cancer. The V and J segments used are TRBV11-2 and TRBJ1-4, with TRBD1 identical over 9 junction bases. Material: CD4+ or CD8+ T cells sorted from blood, obtained in a trial of the OX40 agonist ivuxolimab. The DNA sequence is as follows: TGTGCCAGCAGCGCAATCCGGGACAGGGCTAGGGAAAAACTGTTTTTT. Translated, this gives CASSAIRDRAREKLFF.